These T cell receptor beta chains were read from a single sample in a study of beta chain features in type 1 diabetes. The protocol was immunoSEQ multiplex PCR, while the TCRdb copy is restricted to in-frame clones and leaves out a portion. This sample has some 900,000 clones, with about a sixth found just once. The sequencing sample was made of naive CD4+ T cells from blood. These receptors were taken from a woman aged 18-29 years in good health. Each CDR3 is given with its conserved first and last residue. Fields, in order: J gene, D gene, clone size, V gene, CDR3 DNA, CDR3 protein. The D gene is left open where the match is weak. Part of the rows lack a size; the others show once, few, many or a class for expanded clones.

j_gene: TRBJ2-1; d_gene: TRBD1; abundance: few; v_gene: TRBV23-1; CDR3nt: TGCGCCAGCAGCCTATTCAGGGGGTACAATGAGCAGTTCTTC; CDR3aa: CASSLFRGYNEQFF
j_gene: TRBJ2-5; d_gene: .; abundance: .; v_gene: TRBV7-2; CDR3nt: TGTGCCAGCAGCGGGTCAGGGGAGACCCAGTACTTC; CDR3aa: CASSGSGETQYF
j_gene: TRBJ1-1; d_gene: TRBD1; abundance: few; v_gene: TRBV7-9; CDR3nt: TGTGCCAGCAGATTTACCGGGACAGGTGAAGCTTTCTTT; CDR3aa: CASRFTGTGEAFF
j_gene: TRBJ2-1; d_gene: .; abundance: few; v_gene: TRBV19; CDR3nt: TGTGCCAGTAGTCAGGGAATCTACAATGAGCAGTTCTTC; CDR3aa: CASSQGIYNEQFF
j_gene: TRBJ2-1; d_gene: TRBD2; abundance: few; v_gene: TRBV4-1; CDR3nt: TGCGCCAGCAGGCACGTCGGGGGGTCCTACAATGAGCAGTTCTTC; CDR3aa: CASRHVGGSYNEQFF
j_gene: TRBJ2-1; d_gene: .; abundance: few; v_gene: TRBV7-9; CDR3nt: TGTGCCAGCAGCTTCGCAGCATACTCCTACAATGAGCAGTTCTTC; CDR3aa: CASSFAAYSYNEQFF
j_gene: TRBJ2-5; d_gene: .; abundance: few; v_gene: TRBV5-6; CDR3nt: TGTGCCAGCAGCTTGGCCGTGGGCCTGTGGCAAGAGACCCAGTACTTC; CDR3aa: CASSLAVGLWQETQYF
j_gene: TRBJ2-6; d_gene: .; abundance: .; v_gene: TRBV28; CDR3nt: TGTGCCAGCAGTTCCGCTGGGGCCAACGTCCTGACTTTC; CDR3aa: CASSSAGANVLTF
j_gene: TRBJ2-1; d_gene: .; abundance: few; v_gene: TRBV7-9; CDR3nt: TGTGCCAGCAGCTTAGTCCCAAGCTCCTACAATGAGCAGTTCTTC; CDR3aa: CASSLVPSSYNEQFF
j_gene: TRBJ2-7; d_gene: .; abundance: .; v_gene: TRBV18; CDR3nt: TGTGCCAGCTCACCAATGAAGTCAGGGTCATCCTACGAGCAGTACTTC; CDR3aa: CASSPMKSGSSYEQYF
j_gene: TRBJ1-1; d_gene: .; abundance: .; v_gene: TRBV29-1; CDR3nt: TGCAGCGTTGTGGCTCGAGAGTGGGACACTGAAGCTTTCTTT; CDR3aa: CSVVAREWDTEAFF
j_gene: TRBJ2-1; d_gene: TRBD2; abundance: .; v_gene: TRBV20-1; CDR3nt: TGCAGTGCCCAAAAGCGGGAGCTGTTCTTC; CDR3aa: CSAQKRELFF
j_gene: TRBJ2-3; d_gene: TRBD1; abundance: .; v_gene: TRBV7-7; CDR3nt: TGTGCTAGCAGCCGACAGGGGAACACAGATACGCAGTATTTT; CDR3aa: CASSRQGNTDTQYF
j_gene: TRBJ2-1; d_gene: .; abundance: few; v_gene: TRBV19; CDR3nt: TGTGCCAGTAGTATGAGAGAAGAGCTTTGGAATGAGCAGTTCTTC; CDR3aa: CASSMREELWNEQFF
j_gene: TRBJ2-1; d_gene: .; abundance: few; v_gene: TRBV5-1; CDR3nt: TGCGCCAGCAGCTTTTCTGTAGGCGGCAATGAGCAGTTCTTC; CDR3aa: CASSFSVGGNEQFF
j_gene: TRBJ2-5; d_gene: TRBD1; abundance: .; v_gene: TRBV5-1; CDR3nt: TGCGCCAGCAGCATGGGACAGGGACGTGCGGAGACCCAGTACTTC; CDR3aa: CASSMGQGRAETQYF